Given below is one TCR beta chain in context. Many counts were recorded for this clonotype. Its antigen remains undetermined. Qualities for individual bases were not recorded, and no much larger clone is one base off. Trimmed from V: 1 base; trimmed from J: 10 bases; junction bases lacking a gene match: 10. Sequences DFQATT (CDR1) and SNEGSKA (CDR2) are obtained from the germline V gene (reference sequence). The CDR3 starts with the cysteine, ends with the phenylalanine, and has 16 residues. Left in the record is the CDR3 DNA by itself, 48 bases read in frame from the first base. The data originate from a study of CD8+CD57+ T cells in acquired aplastic anemia (dated by TCRdb to 2016 to 2018). A note on the overall study: A mean of around 3 ug of DNA, ranging from about 0.17 to 30 ug, was extracted from sorted CD4+ and CD8+ cells. CD8+CD57+ expansion was defined as frequency above the mean frequency observed in healthy subjects.

Flow cytometry had shown CD8+CD57+ cell expansion in the patients selected for sequencing. Every patient had severe acquired aplastic anemia, diagnosed using the International Study of Aplastic Anemia and Agranulocytosis and Camitta criteria. Patients had received no therapy at the time of blood sampling. TCR repertoires of sorted CD4+ and CD8+ blood T cells from severe aplastic anemia patients and healthy subjects were deep-sequenced in the study. Patients were enrolled under clinicaltrials.gov protocols 00001620, 01623167, 00001397, 00071045, 00081523 and 00961064 in the USA. Ficoll-Paque density gradient centrifugation was used to isolate peripheral blood mononuclear cells. Before DNA extraction, CD4+ and CD8+ T cells were sorted by FACS or by magnetic beads. Broader findings and caveats from the paper: Although under 35 CD8+ CDR3 sequences were shared by patients and controls, these sequences appeared highly expressed in patients and within the immunodominant clones of patients. No significant difference in CD8+ Simpson's diversity was found between patients and healthy controls (P=0.060).

Genomic DNA was used as template for profiling of TCR beta VDJ combinations and CDR3 sequences. An Illumina HiSeq 2000 was the platform used for TCR repertoire sequencing. As for the original processing: Repertoires were assessed using TRBV/TRBJ rearrangement plots, CDR3 size and DJ length profiles, and Simpson's diversity index. The most abundant DNA sequence in the deep sequencing data was taken as the immunodominant clone. CDR3 amino acid sequences were screened for sharing across subjects and compared with published repertoires and the VDJdb database. TCRdb reworked the public reads: Q25 trimming with fastp, MiXCR clone assembly, productive beta chains retained. Here each entry gathers all rows of one CDR3 protein and keeps the most common genes and DNA. The V and J calls reflect TCRdb's pipeline rather than the authors' work. For this sample the table gives under 200,000 distinct CDR3 sequences, of which 40% to 50% were detected only once. The ten biggest clones cover roughly 3.1% of the sample.

The chain couples TRBV20-1 to TRBJ1-6, with TRBD1 identical over 10 junction bases. Sequencing was carried out using sorted CD4+, CD8+, or CD8+CD57+ T cells (not recorded which) from PBMCs. This TCR came from a human donor with aplastic anemia. The CDR3 loop reads CSARAPGTGDDSPLHF. The DNA sequence is given as TGCAGTGCTAGAGCCCCCGGGACAGGGGACGACTCACCCCTCCACTTT.